The 10 T cell receptor beta chains below all came from one sample that was sequenced in a study of follicular helper T cells after annual influenza vaccination. TCRdb's copy holds only in-frame clones and misses some; the assay was immunoSEQ multiplex PCR. The sample gives around 15,000 clones, approximately 84% of which show up once; about 1.3% is in the top ten. Time point noted: 2014-2015 season, 7 days after vaccination. This specimen was CXCR5+ CD38- circulating T follicular helper cells from blood, taken 7 days after influenza vaccination. Described subset: circulating Tfh, non-naive CD4+CXCR5+PD-1+ (ICOS+CD38+ or ICOS-CD38-). These receptors were collected from an adult who received the influenza vaccine.

The CDR3 nucleotides read TGTGCCAGCTCACCACGACTAGCCTATGAGCAGTTCTTC. Translation: CASSPRLAYEQFF. The chain joins TRBV18 to TRBJ2-1; 7 nucleotides match TRBD2. Germline trimming cut 1 base from V and 8 bases from J; bases unmatched to any gene: 2. CDR1 KGHSH and CDR2 LQKENI come from the germline V gene. The CDR3 sequence is 13 residues long. The entire variable domain, with the rest obtained from reference TRBV18 and TRBJ2-1, is as follows: NAGVMQNPRHLVRRRGQEARLRCSPMKGHSHVYWYRQLPEEGLKFMVYLQKENIIDESGMPKERFSAEFPKEGPSILRIQQVVRGDSAAYFCASSPRLAYEQFFGPGTRLTVL.

The chain joins TRBV7-3 to TRBJ2-7, with TRBD2 matching 8 bases. CDR1 and CDR2 (germline): SGHTA, FQGTGA. The V and J ends lost 2 bases and 6 bases, in that order; junction bases with no gene match: 3. The CDR3 covers 13 residues. For the CDR3, the DNA is TGTGCCAGCAGCTTACGGGAGGGCCTCGAGCAGTACTTC. This sequence encodes CASSLREGLEQYF.

The gene calls are TRBV7-3 and TRBJ2-2; TRBD2 agrees at 8 bases. CDR3 length equals 14 residues. Per the germline V gene, CDR1 is SGHTA and CDR2 is FQGTGA. Trimming took 5 bases from V and 7 from J; bases not matched to a gene: 6. CDR3 protein: CASSLSGGGGELFF. In DNA form, the CDR3 reads TGTGCCAGCAGCCTGAGCGGGGGAGGCGGGGAGCTGTTTTTT.

The V gene is TRBV5-1, the J gene TRBJ1-1; no clear D. Deletions cut 0 bases from V and 5 bases from J, with 14 bases between. CDR1 and CDR2 from the germline V gene are SGHRS and YFSETQ. The CDR3 is made up of 15 amino acids. The CDR3 nucleotides are TGCGCCAGCAGCTTGGGAGAGGGAGGTTGGACTGAAGCTTTCTTT. This codes for CASSLGEGGWTEAFF.

This chain joins TRBV5-6 and TRBJ2-5; D may be TRBD2 (5 bases). Germline V lookup: CDR1 SGHDT, CDR2 YYEEEE. V was shortened by 6 bases and J by 5 bases, with 14 bases between the two germline ends. CDR3 length equals 13 residues. The CDR3 nucleotides are TGTGCCAGCACCCGGGCCCGCGGGGAGACCCAGTACTTC. It codes for CASTRARGETQYF.

This chain uses TRBV7-8 with TRBJ1-4; possible D gene TRBD1, 6 bases. The CDR3 totals 15 residues. Trimming removed 1 base from V and 7 bases from J, with 13 bases in between. CDR1 and CDR2 from the germline V gene are SGHVS and FQNEAQ. CDR3 residues: CASSLVGRGGEKLFF. In DNA, the CDR3 is TGTGCCAGCAGCTTAGTAGGGAGAGGGGGTGAAAAACTGTTTTTT.

The V and J genes are TRBV30 and TRBJ2-7; 11 bases fit TRBD2. CDR1 and CDR2 from the germline V gene are GTSNPN and SVGIG (reference sequence). V shed 3 bases and J 3 bases; nucleotides not matched to a gene: 1. CDR3 size: 13 residues. CDR3 sequence (DNA): TGTGCCTGGAGGACTAGCGGGATCTACGAGCAGTACTTC. Amino acid sequence: CAWRTSGIYEQYF.

The chain combines TRBV7-2 with TRBJ2-7; TRBD1 matches at 10 bases. Germline V gene sequence: CDR1 SGHTA, CDR2 FQGNSA. The CDR3 runs to 14 residues. V lost 5 bases to trimming and J lost 6 bases; unmatched junction nucleotides: 7. The DNA for the CDR3 is TGTGCCAGCAGCCCAAGGACAGGGGGAAGCGAGCAGTACTTC. It translates to CASSPRTGGSEQYF.

The chain links TRBV21-1 to TRBJ1-2; the DNA was not used to check the table's D call, TRBD1. TRBV21-1 is listed as a pseudogene. There are 14 residues in the CDR3. For the CDR3, the DNA is TGTGCCATTGTACAGGCCGGACCTAACTATGGCTACACCTTC. Its protein is CAIVQAGPNYGYTF.

V is TRBV14 and J is TRBJ2-2; 13 bases are shared with TRBD2. This CDR3 is 17 amino acids long. The germline CDR1 and CDR2 sequences are SGHDN and FVKESK. V shed 4 bases, J shed 8 bases, and the junction held 10 bases outside the gene matches. The CDR3 DNA sequence: TGTGCCAGCAGCCCCTCAACTAGCGGGAGGGCCCGAGGGGAGCTGTTTTTT. It specifies CASSPSTSGRARGELFF. Supplemented by reference TRBV14 and TRBJ2-2, the full variable domain reads EAGVTQFPSHSVIEKGQTVTLRCDPISGHDNLYWYRRVMGKEIKFLLHFVKESKQDESGMPNNRFLAERTGGTYSTLKVQPAELEDSGVYFCASSPSTSGRARGELFFGEGSRLTVL.